This TCR beta chain stems from a study of metastatic and nonmetastatic thyroid tumors. Study-level background: The study looked at repertoires side by side in blood and in tumor or nodule tissue from malignant and benign thyroid patients.

This CDR3 has 15 amino acids. Germline CDR1 and CDR2: MNHEY and SVGEGT. Study outcomes and limitations: Significantly greater TCR beta diversity was reportedly found in malignant thyroid tumors than in benign nodules (in blood and tumor).

Original data processing: Using the CDR3 differences seen across clinicopathological groups, the authors built a distant-metastasis classifier for papillary thyroid cancer, which was meant to discriminate distant-metastatic patients. TCRdb ran MiXCR on the PCR reads. The V and J calls and clone size are TCRdb's, not the authors'. Here the sample spans about 39,000 clones, about 16% being singletons. In its sample, this clone was seen a few times. Its antigen is still unknown. Its ends do not fully match the called genes, so a read error is possible. All patients were untreated before thyroid surgery. The specimen sequenced was blood. The sequence was obtained from a female donor with papillary thyroid cancer or a benign thyroid nodule (not recorded which). Some clones in this sample may be carry-over from other donors' samples. The genes are TRBV6-2 or TRBV6-3 and TRBJ2-2; TRBD1 matches at 7 bases. In nucleotides, the CDR3 is TGTGCCAGCATCACGGGACAGAGGGAGACCGGGGAGCTTTTTTTT. Protein product: CASITGQRETGELFF.